The 17 T cell receptor beta chains in this list originate from one sample, sequenced in a study of shared clonotypes between healthy human individuals. Here immunoSEQ multiplex PCR was the method, and the copy in TCRdb shows in-frame clones only, minus some. The repertoire holds some 2.1 million clones, roughly 95% seen once, with 0.1% to 0.15% in the top ten. Specimen: naive CD4+ T cells sorted from blood. Subset in this sample: CD45RA+ positively selected. These receptors were collected from a man aged 18 to 30 in good health.

The chain uses TRBV5-1 and TRBJ2-1; D perhaps matches TRBD2 (5 bases). The CDR3 spans 15 residues. V lost 3 bases and J lost 6, with 16 bases in between. CDR1 is SGHRS and CDR2 is YFSETQ in the germline V gene. The CDR3 DNA reads as TGCGCCAGCAGCTCGGATTCACTAGGAGTCAATGAGCAGTTCTTC. Amino acid sequence: CASSSDSLGVNEQFF.

The rearrangement links TRBV4-2 to TRBJ2-5, with TRBD2 identical over 10 bases. The germline CDR1 and CDR2 sequences are LGHNA and YNFKEQ. The CDR3 covers 17 residues. V shed 3 bases and J 2 bases; nucleotides not matched to a gene: 9. The CDR3 sequence: CASSHGVSGGVQETQYF. CDR3 coding DNA: TGTGCCAGCAGCCACGGAGTAAGCGGGGGGGTTCAAGAGACCCAGTACTTC.

As concerns this clone: Within the sample, other DNA sequences also encode this same CDR3. The V call is TRBV5-1, the J call TRBJ1-3; possible D gene TRBD1, 5 bases. The CDR3 length is 14 residues. Germline loops: CDR1 SGHRS, CDR2 YFSETQ. Trimming pared 1 base from V and 4 bases from J, leaving 9 bases between. The CDR3 is CASSLSGDGNTIYF. Here the CDR3 DNA reads TGCGCCAGCAGCTTGAGCGGGGACGGAAACACCATATATTTT. The entire variable domain, with the rest obtained from reference TRBV5-1 and TRBJ1-3, is as follows: KAGVTQTPRYLIKTRGQQVTLSCSPISGHRSVSWYQQTPGQGLQFLFEYFSETQRNKGNFPGRFSGRQFSNSRSEMNVSTLELGDSALYLCASSLSGDGNTIYFGEGSWLTVV.

The count of this clone is one. The chain employs TRBV7-9 and TRBJ1-6, with D maybe TRBD1 (5 bases). CDR1 and CDR2 (germline): SEHNR, FQNEAQ (reference sequence). The V gene lost 5 bases and the J gene lost 4 bases, with 12 bases spanning the gap. The CDR3 is 15 residues long. The DNA for the CDR3 is TGTGCCAGCAGCCCATCAGCAGGGTATAATTCACCCCTCCACTTT. It yields the protein CASSPSAGYNSPLHF.

This rearrangement joins TRBV2 to TRBJ1-5; 9 bases are shared with TRBD1. The germline V gene has CDR1 SNHLY and CDR2 FYNNEI. Trimming cost V 4 bases and J 5 bases; bases outside gene matches: 9. This CDR3 spans 16 amino acids. CDR3 nucleotides: TGTGCCAGCAGTGGATCTCTGGGACAGGGATATCAGCCCCAGCATTTT. This sequence encodes CASSGSLGQGYQPQHF.

Notes on this clone: The same CDR3 can be traced to other DNA sequences in this sample. V and J are TRBV6-5 and TRBJ1-4, with 7 bases matching TRBD1. This CDR3 is 14 amino acids long. The V and J ends lost 2 bases and 6 bases, in that order; junction bases with no gene match: 3. Per the germline V gene, CDR1 is MNHEY and CDR2 is SVGAGI. CDR3 nucleotide sequence: TGTGCCAGCAGTTACGGCGGGACAGATGAAAAACTGTTTTTT. It encodes CASSYGGTDEKLFF.

The V gene is TRBV29-1, the J gene TRBJ1-2, with 7 bases matching TRBD1. The germline V gene encodes CDR1 SQVTM and CDR2 ANQGSEA. With V trimmed by 7 bases and J by 7 bases, 12 bases remained unmatched. The CDR3 has 13 amino acids. CDR3 nucleotide sequence: TGCAGCGCCTCAGACAGGGTGGGCGGTGGCTACACCTTC. It translates to CSASDRVGGGYTF.

The J gene is TRBJ2-7, the V gene TRBV21-1; the tabulated D call, TRBD1, remains unverified against the DNA. TRBV21-1 is a recognized pseudogene. The CDR3 is made up of 15 amino acids. The CDR3: CASNISGTGVYEQYF. The CDR3 DNA is TGTGCCAGCAACATCTCCGGGACAGGGGTGTACGAGCAGTACTTC.

This chain connects TRBV15 to TRBJ1-6; D is ambiguous. Trimming stripped 0 bases from V and 10 bases from J, with 16 bases between. The germline CDR1 and CDR2 sequences are LNHNV and YYDKDF (reference sequence). CDR3 length: 16 amino acids. The CDR3 sequence: CATSRDMTVIGSPLHF. DNA of the CDR3: TGTGCCACCAGCAGAGATATGACGGTAATTGGATCACCCCTCCACTTT.

The chain combines TRBV19 with TRBJ1-1, with a possible D match to TRBD1 (6 bases). The CDR3 runs 15 residues. The germline V gene has CDR1 LNHDA and CDR2 SQIVND (reference sequence). Trimming took 7 bases from V and 0 from J, leaving 15 bases between them. CDR3 in DNA: TGTGCCAGTATGGGGGGACACGCTATGAACACTGAAGCTTTCTTT. It encodes CASMGGHAMNTEAFF.

The V and J genes are TRBV19 and TRBJ2-7; 7 positions agree with TRBD2. Trimming took 4 bases from V and 3 from J; bases not matched to a gene: 15. Germline V gives CDR1 LNHDA, CDR2 SQIVND (reference sequence). The CDR3 contains 17 residues. The CDR3 is CASSTRNPWTRIYEQYF. DNA of the CDR3: TGTGCCAGTAGTACCCGAAACCCCTGGACTAGGATCTACGAGCAGTACTTC.

The chain has TRBV30 and TRBJ1-1; D remains ambiguous. Trimming removed 3 bases at V and 1 base at J, with 9 bases between. There are 13 residues in the CDR3. CDR1 and CDR2 from the germline V gene are GTSNPN and SVGIG (reference sequence). The CDR3 reads CAWSVVTNTEAFF. CDR3 in DNA: TGTGCCTGGAGCGTAGTCACGAACACTGAAGCTTTCTTT.

V and J are TRBV6-5 and TRBJ2-2, with TRBD1 matching over 9 bases. The germline gives CDR1 MNHEY, CDR2 SVGAGI. V lost 1 base to trimming and J lost 6 bases; unmatched junction nucleotides: 6. There are 16 residues in the CDR3. The CDR3 region has the DNA TGTGCCAGCAGTTACTATGGGGACAGGGCTTCCGGGGAGCTGTTTTTT. Its protein is CASSYYGDRASGELFF.

The chain has TRBV7-2 and TRBJ1-4; no firm D call. Deletions cut 3 bases from V and 1 base from J, with 9 bases between. Germline values: CDR1 SGHTA, CDR2 FQGNSA. The CDR3 extends over 15 amino acids. The CDR3 DNA reads TGTGCCAGCAGCTTGACGGCTGTAACTAATGAAAAACTGTTTTTT. Translated: CASSLTAVTNEKLFF.

This clone was found once. The chain carries TRBV30 and TRBJ2-1; D remains ambiguous. Trimming took off 2 bases at V and 4 bases at J, with 15 bases between the two ends. Looked up from germline, CDR1 is GTSNPN and CDR2 is SVGIG (reference sequence). This CDR3 is built from 15 residues. This CDR3 is CAWSLKMVGYNEQFF. CDR3 nucleotides: TGTGCCTGGAGTTTAAAGATGGTGGGGTACAATGAGCAGTTCTTC.

The rearrangement joins TRBV5-1 to TRBJ1-1, with D unclear. Between the trimmed V and J ends, which lost 4 bases and 2 bases, there was a span of 15 bases. The CDR3 has 15 amino acids. Looked up from germline, CDR1 is SGHRS and CDR2 is YFSETQ. The CDR3 is CASSLAVGPNTEAFF. The CDR3, as DNA: TGCGCCAGCAGCCTCGCCGTGGGTCCAAACACTGAAGCTTTCTTT.

The CDR3 DNA reads TGCAGCGTTCCACGGGACAGGGCTATCTACAATGAGCAGTTCTTC. Translation gives CSVPRDRAIYNEQFF. The rearrangement joins TRBV29-1 to TRBJ2-1, with 9 bases that match TRBD1. This CDR3 region has 15 residues. Per germline, CDR1 SQVTM and CDR2 ANQGSEA. The J segment lost 3 bases and the V segment lost 5 bases, leaving 8 bases of the junction unmatched.